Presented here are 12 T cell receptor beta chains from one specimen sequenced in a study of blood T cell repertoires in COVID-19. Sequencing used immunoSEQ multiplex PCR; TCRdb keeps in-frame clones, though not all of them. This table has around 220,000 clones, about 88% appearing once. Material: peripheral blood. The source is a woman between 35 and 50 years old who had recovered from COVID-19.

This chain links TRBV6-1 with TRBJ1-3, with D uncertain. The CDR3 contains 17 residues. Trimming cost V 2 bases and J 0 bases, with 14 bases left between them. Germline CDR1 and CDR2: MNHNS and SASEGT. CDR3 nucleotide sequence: TGTGCCAGCAGTGAAAGTGCGGCAGTCTTCTCTGGAAACACCATATATTTT. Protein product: CASSESAAVFSGNTIYF.

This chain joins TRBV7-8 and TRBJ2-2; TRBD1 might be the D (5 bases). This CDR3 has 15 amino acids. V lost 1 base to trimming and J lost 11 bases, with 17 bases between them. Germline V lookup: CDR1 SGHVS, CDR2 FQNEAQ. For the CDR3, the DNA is TGTGCCAGCAGCTTAGTCCCATCAGGGTTCCTAGAGCTGTTTTTT. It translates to CASSLVPSGFLELFF. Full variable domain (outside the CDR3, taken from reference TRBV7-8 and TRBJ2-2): GAGVSQSPRYKVAKRGQDVALRCDPISGHVSLFWYQQALGQGPEFLTYFQNEAQLDKSGLPSDRFFAERPEGSVSTLKIQRTQQEDSAVYLCASSLVPSGFLELFFGEGSRLTVL.

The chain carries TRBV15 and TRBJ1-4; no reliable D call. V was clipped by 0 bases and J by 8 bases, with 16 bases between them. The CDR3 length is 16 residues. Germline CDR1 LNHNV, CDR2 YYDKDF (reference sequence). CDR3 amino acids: CATSRDMALGGEKLFF. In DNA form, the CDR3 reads TGTGCCACCAGCAGAGATATGGCACTTGGAGGGGAAAAACTGTTTTTT.

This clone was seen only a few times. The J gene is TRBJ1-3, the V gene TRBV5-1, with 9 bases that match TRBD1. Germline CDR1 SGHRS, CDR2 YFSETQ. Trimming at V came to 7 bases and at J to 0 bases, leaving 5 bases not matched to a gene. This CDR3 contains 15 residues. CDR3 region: CASAQGAFSGNTIYF. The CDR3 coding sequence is TGCGCCAGCGCACAGGGGGCATTCTCTGGAAACACCATATATTTT.

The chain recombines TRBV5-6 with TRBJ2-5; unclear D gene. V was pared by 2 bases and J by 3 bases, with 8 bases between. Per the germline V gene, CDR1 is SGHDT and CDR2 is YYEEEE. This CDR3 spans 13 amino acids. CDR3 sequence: CASSLAIEETQYF. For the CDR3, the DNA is TGTGCCAGCAGCTTAGCAATAGAAGAGACCCAGTACTTC.

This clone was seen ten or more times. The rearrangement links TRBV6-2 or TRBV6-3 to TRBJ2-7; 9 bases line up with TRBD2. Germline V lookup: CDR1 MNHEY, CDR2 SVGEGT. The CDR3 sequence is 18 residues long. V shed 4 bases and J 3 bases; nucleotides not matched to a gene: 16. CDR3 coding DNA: TGTGCCAGCAGTTCTTCCCTCGCGGGAGGGCCATATCACTACGAGCAGTACTTC. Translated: CASSSSLAGGPYHYEQYF.

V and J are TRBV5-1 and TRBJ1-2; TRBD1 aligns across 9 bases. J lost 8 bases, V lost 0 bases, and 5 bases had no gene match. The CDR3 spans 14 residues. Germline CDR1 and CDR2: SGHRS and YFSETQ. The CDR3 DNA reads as TGCGCCAGCAGCTTGGTGGGGACAGGGATAGGCTACACCTTC. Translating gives CASSLVGTGIGYTF.

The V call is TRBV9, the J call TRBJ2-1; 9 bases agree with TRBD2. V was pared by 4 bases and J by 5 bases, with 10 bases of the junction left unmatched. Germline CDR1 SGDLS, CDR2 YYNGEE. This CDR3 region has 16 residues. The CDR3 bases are TGTGCCAGCAGCAGAACAGCTAGCGGGAATCACAATGAGCAGTTCTTC. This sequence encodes CASSRTASGNHNEQFF.

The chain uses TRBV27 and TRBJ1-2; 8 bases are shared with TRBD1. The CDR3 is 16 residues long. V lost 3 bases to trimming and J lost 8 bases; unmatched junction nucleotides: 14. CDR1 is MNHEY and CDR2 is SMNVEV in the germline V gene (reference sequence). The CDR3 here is CASSFTTTDRVRGYTF. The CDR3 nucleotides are TGTGCCAGCAGTTTTACCACGACGGACAGGGTGAGGGGCTACACCTTC.

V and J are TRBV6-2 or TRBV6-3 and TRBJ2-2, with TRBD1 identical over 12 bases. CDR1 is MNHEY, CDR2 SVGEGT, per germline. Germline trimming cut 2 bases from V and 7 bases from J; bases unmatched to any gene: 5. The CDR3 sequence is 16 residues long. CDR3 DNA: TGTGCCAGCAGTTACCGGGACAGGGGGCTCGGCGGGGAGCTGTTTTTT. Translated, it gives CASSYRDRGLGGELFF.

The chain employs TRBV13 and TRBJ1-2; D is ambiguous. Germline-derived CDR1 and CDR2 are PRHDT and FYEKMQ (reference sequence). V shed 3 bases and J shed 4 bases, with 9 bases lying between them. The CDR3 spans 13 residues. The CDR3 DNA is TGTGCCAGCAGCTTCGAACGGGGCTATGGCTACACCTTC. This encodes CASSFERGYGYTF.

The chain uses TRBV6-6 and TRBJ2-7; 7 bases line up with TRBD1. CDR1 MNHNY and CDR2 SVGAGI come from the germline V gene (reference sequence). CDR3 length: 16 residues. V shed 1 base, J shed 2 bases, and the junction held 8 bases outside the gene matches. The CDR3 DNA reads TGTGCCAGCAGTTACTACTCCCGGCAGGGGGCCTACGAGCAGTACTTC. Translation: CASSYYSRQGAYEQYF.